The clone carrying this TCR beta chain was recorded a few times. The data belong to a study of early T cells in non-severe SARS-CoV-2 infection. On the study more broadly: The authors sequenced bulk RNA from unsorted whole blood, leaving chains unpaired.

Unique molecular identifier tags were affixed to discrete cDNA molecules. One entry per CDR3 protein, called by TCRdb with MiXCR from the 5' RACE reads. This table has tens of thousands of distinct CDR3 sequences, about 14% appearing once. Trimming cost V 6 bases and J 3 bases, with 8 bases left between them. Germline values: CDR1 SNHLY, CDR2 FYNNEI. This CDR3 contains 13 residues. The chain couples TRBV2 to TRBJ2-2; D gene unclear. This clonotype was sampled from an adult who was a healthcare worker with PCR-confirmed SARS-CoV-2 infection or an uninfected control (not recorded which). The sequences come from whole blood, collected at baseline. The DNA for the CDR3 is TGTGCCAGCAGAGAGGCTCACACCGGGGAGCTGTTTTTT. Translation gives CASREAHTGELFF.